The subject of this entry is one T cell receptor beta chain. The genes are named according to mouse. From the germline J gene comes the end of the CDR3, since the read stops 4 residues before it. This record comes from a study of CD8+ T cells in alopecia areata. Following RNA extraction, reverse transcription yielded cDNA that acted as the sequencing template. Here immunoSEQ multiplex PCR was the method, and the copy in TCRdb shows in-frame clones only, minus some. The record shows about 270,000 clones for this sample, with no singletons present. Markers including CD4, CD8alpha, NKG2D and NKG2ACE guided sorting of pooled cutaneous lymph node cells. Germline values: CDR1 SGHDT, CDR2 FRDEAV. V gave up 3 bases and J gave up 0 bases, with 9 bases separating them. This CDR3 is 15 amino acids long.

The chain combines TRBV14 with TRBJ2-2; D is uncertain. Sequencing used CD4+ T cells sorted from a lymph node. This receptor was obtained from a C3H/HeJ mouse with alopecia areata. For the strain, the MHC haplotype given is H2-k. The CDR3 DNA, read in part, is TGTGCCAGCAGTTCGACAAAAGCAAACACCGGG. Residues: CASSSTKANTG. The whole CDR3 region reads CASSSTKANTGQLYF.